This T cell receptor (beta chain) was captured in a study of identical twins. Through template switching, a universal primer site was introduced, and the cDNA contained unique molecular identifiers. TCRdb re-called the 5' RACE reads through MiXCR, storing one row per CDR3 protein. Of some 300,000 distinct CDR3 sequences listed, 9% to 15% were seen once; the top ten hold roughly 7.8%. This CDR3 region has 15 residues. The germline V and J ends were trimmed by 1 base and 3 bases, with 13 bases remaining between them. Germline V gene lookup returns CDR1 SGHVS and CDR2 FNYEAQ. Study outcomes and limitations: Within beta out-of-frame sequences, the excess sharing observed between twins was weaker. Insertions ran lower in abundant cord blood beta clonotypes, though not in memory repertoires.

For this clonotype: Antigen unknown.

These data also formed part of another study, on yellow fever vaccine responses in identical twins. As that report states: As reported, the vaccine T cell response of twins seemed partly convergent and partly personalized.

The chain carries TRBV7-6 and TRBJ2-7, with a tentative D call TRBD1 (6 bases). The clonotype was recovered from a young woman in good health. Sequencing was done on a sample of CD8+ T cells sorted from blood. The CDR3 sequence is CASSLVYRDDYEQYF. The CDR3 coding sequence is TGTGCCAGCAGCTTAGTATACAGGGATGACTACGAGCAGTACTTC.